This T cell receptor beta chain was captured by sequencing in a study of cytomegalovirus exposure and HLA in healthy donors. The primer mix had 60 Vbeta and 13 Jbeta primers. Clones were read by immunoSEQ multiplex PCR, and TCRdb kept only the in-frame ones, dropping some. The top ten clones hold around 3.6% of a sample with about 140,000 clones, 75% to 80% of them seen once. To note about this clone: The target antigen is unknown.

Losses at the gene ends were 1 base for V and 0 bases for J; bases not matched to a gene: 8. The CDR3 covers 18 residues. The germline gives CDR1 MDHEN, CDR2 SYDVKM. Regarding the study as a whole: It was reported that TCR beta sequences correctly inferred the HLA-A and HLA-B alleles for most subjects. Researchers reported that a few CMV-associated chains were confirmed in vitro as CMV antigen-specific.

V and J are TRBV28 and TRBJ1-3; 8 nucleotides agree with TRBD1. The sample was PBMCs. The sequence was obtained from a man between 18 and 35 years old in good health and CMV-seronegative. As DNA, the CDR3 is TGTGCCAGCAGTTTATCGGGGGGACAGGACCTCTCTGGAAACACCATATATTTT. Its translation: CASSLSGGQDLSGNTIYF.